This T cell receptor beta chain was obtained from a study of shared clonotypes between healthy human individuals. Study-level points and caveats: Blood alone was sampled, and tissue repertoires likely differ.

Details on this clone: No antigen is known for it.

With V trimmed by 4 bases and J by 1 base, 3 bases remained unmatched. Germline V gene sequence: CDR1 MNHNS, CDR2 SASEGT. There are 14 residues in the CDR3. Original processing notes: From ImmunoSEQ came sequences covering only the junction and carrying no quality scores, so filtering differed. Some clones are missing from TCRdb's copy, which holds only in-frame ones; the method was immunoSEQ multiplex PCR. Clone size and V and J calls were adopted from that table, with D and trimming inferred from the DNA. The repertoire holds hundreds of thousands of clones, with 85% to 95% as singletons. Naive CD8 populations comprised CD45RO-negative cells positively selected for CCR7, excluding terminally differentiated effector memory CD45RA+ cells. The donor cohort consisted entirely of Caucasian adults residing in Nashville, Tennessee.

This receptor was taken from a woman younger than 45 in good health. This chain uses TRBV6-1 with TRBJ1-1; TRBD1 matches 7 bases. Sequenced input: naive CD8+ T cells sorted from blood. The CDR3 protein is CASSAWTGNTEAFF. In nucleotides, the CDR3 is TGTGCCAGCAGTGCCTGGACAGGGAACACTGAAGCTTTCTTT.